This entry lists 10 T cell receptor beta chains sequenced from one sample in a study of monozygotic twins with inflammatory bowel disease. TCRdb derives one entry per CDR3 protein from the 5' RACE reads, leaving out DNA. The listing contains 330,000 or so distinct CDR3 sequences. Sequenced input: blood. The receptors come from a human donor with ulcerative colitis or Crohn's disease, or a healthy co-twin of an affected twin (not recorded which).

J is TRBJ2-2 and V is TRBV7-6; TCRdb's D gene call, TRBD2, goes unchecked for lack of DNA. The CDR3 contains 16 residues. Germline lookup yields CDR1 SGHVS and CDR2 FNYEAQ. The CDR3 sequence: CASSLVGPSPHGELFF.

This rearrangement joins TRBV27 to TRBJ1-5; TCRdb calls TRBD1, which cannot be checked without DNA. The germline V gene has CDR1 MNHEY and CDR2 SMNVEV (reference sequence). This CDR3 is 15 amino acids long. The CDR3 loop reads CASSLSGGEHQPQHF.

This chain links TRBV18 with TRBJ1-2; TCRdb's D call, TRBD1, is unchecked because there is no DNA. This CDR3 has 13 amino acids. The V gene's germline CDR1 is KGHSH and CDR2 LQKENI. This CDR3 is CASSPTGSRGYTF. Combining the CDR3 with reference TRBV18 and TRBJ1-2 gives the whole variable domain NAGVMQNPRHLVRRRGQEARLRCSPMKGHSHVYWYRQLPEEGLKFMVYLQKENIIDESGMPKERFSAEFPKEGPSILRIQQVVRGDSAAYFCASSPTGSRGYTFGSGTRLTVV.

This sequence joins TRBV29-1 and TRBJ1-3; TCRdb selects TRBD1, and the lack of DNA leaves this call unchecked. The germline V gene encodes CDR1 SQVTM and CDR2 ANQGSEA. CDR3 length: 14 amino acids. CDR3 sequence reads: CSALGQGTGNTIYF.

The J gene is TRBJ2-3, the V gene TRBV20-1; TCRdb designates TRBD2, a call that cannot be tested without DNA. The CDR3 has 14 amino acids. Germline loops: CDR1 DFQATT, CDR2 SNEGSKA (reference sequence). The CDR3 protein is CSASPNGLTDTQYF.

The rearrangement uses TRBV6-2 or TRBV6-3 and TRBJ2-1; the D call of TRBD2 rests on TCRdb alone, since no DNA is present to check it. The CDR3 extends over 14 amino acids. CDR1 MNHEY and CDR2 SVGEGT come from the germline V gene. Here the CDR3 reads CASNVLAGGREQFF.

The chain is built from TRBV27 and TRBJ2-1; TCRdb returns TRBD2, unconfirmable since there is no DNA. CDR1 MNHEY and CDR2 SMNVEV come from the germline V gene (reference sequence). This CDR3 has 20 residues. The CDR3: CASSGGEAAGTSGRKNEQFF.

The rearrangement links TRBV6-1 to TRBJ2-1; TCRdb selects TRBD1, and the lack of DNA leaves this call unchecked. This CDR3 is 17 amino acids long. Germline CDR1 reads MNHNS; CDR2 reads SASEGT. CDR3 sequence reads: CASSPNPGGASYNEQFF.

The J gene is TRBJ2-1, the V gene TRBV6-1; TCRdb's D call, TRBD2, is unchecked because there is no DNA. The CDR3 spans 14 residues. Germline V lookup: CDR1 MNHNS, CDR2 SASEGT. The CDR3 is CASLADLSYNEQFF.

The chain joins TRBV6-1 to TRBJ2-1; as DNA is missing, the TRBD1 call by TCRdb cannot be tested. The CDR3 runs 15 residues. The germline gives CDR1 MNHNS, CDR2 SASEGT. The CDR3 sequence is CASSKTGGTYNEQFF.